This T cell receptor (beta chain) emerged from a study of beta chain features in type 1 diabetes (dated by TCRdb to the late 2010s). Notes on the research overall: Mean age, gender distribution, total cell number and subset yield were not different between patients and healthy donors. In the study, recently diagnosed type 1 diabetes patients and matched healthy donors were compared on the TCRB repertoires of their sorted circulating CD4+ T cell subsets. Regulatory and stem cell-like memory subsets were isolated from only 8 patients and about 8 healthy donors, whereas naive and central memory subsets came from all 30 or so donors. A total of roughly 100 million sorted cells were examined across all samples, and a strong correlation was observed between cell number per subset and RNA yield.

Concerning this clone itself: Which antigen it targets is not known. Base qualities are not recorded, but no much larger clone differs from it by a single base.

Each donor gave one peripheral blood draw, roughly 0.11 L on average, collected into heparinised tubes. Using a panel that included CD45RO, CCR7, CD25, CD127, CD95 and CD27, naive, central memory, regulatory and stem cell-like memory CD4+ T cells were sorted on a BD FACSAria II. Purity was above 95% for every sorted population. PBMCs were separated immediately by Lymphoprep density gradient centrifugation and were stained directly, without being cultured. So that batch effects would be minimized, each experiment stained and sorted samples in pairs, pairing one healthy donor with one patient. Overall study results and their limits: Because cDNA was sequenced instead of genomic DNA, highly expressing activated cells could be over-represented, though the groups showed no difference in activation or CD3 levels. At VDJ recombination sites, patients with type 1 diabetes made fewer insertions and deleted more nucleotides, a pattern implying thymic rearrangement abnormalities. Because the HLA sub-analyses included only small numbers of individuals, any influence of HLA type on TCRB rearrangement was left unresolved. Shorter templates might be favored by PCR, yet because patient and control samples were amplified and corrected together, any such skew would affect both groups equally. In all four CD4+ subsets, TCRB CDR3 length was moderately but significantly shorter in type 1 diabetes patients. The naive, central memory and regulatory TCRB repertoires appeared to resemble one another more closely among patients than among healthy donors.

The CDR3 covers 17 residues, taking in both the cysteine and the phenylalanine. Left in the record is the CDR3 DNA by itself, 51 bases read in frame from the first base. The germline V and J ends show losses of 1 base and 10 bases respectively, and no gene match explains 13 bases of the junction. From the germline V gene, CDR1 is LGHNT and CDR2 is FRNRAP. The entire isolated RNA was reverse transcribed using the High Capacity cDNA Reverse Transcription Kit, and thus expressed TCRB transcripts were sequenced. Deep immunoSEQ sequencing was applied to naive, central memory and regulatory T cell samples, giving an average of roughly 3.5 million total reads per sample. After sorted cells were lysed in RLT buffer, RNA was extracted with DNase-treated RNeasy Micro or Mini kits, with the choice depending on cell number. To prevent cross-contamination, every cell subset was processed on its own, while patient and healthy donor samples were processed together. The immunoSEQ multiplex PCR was used to amplify TCRB sequences from cDNA, yielding 87-bp fragments that span the CDR3 region. Sequencing of the amplicons was performed on the Illumina HiSeq platform. On the study's bioinformatics: Synthetic template baselines were used to correct PCR bias computationally, reads within Hamming distance 2 were collapsed, and singletons that could not be merged were discarded. Reads were aligned against IMGT so that V, D and J genes, CDR3 length and insertions or deletions at six rearrangement sites could be assigned. Within each subset, clonotype counts were normalized to sorted cell number, and only after that were true diversity and Gini coefficients computed with the tcR R package. The overlap coefficient, calculated on TCRB nucleotide sequences, was used to measure repertoire sharing. Out-of-frame TCRB sequences from naive cells were analyzed as a proxy for the pre-selection repertoire. TCRdb re-hosts the immuneACCESS table, in-frame sequences only. Its copies lack some clones; in the studies checked, an unresolved V gene accounts for under half of them, and the cause for the rest is not known. The D gene and trimming were derived from the DNA, and the V and J assignments and clone size from that table. Within this sample are over 350,000 clones, with roughly 15% of them counted one time only. Of the sample, roughly 0.019% is held by the ten largest clones.

Specimen: naive CD4+ T cells from blood. In the paper's terms, the cell subset or site label means: true naive CD4+ T cells. The TCR comes from a woman younger than 30 in good health. The chain employs TRBV12-5 and TRBJ2-1; TRBD1 agrees with 10 junctional bases. DNA sequence: TGTGCTAGTGGTTTGGGGGGCGGGGACAGGGGAAAATGGGAGCAGTTCTTC. Its translation reads: CASGLGGGDRGKWEQFF.